Listed here is a single T cell receptor (beta chain). Its cognate antigen is unknown. The same CDR3 arises from other DNA sequences in this sample as well. The data originate from a study of cytomegalovirus exposure and HLA in healthy donors. V shed 2 bases and J 2 bases; nucleotides not matched to a gene: 4. There are 16 residues in the CDR3. Germline loops: CDR1 MNHNS, CDR2 SASEGT. Primers included in the PCR were 60 Vbeta and 13 Jbeta primers. Profiling relied on immunoSEQ multiplex PCR, and the TCRdb table lists in-frame clones only, not all of them. The table has 190,000 or so clones, approximately 82% seen once; the top ten hold approximately 10%. Findings and limits, study-wide: Across donors, presence/absence analyses took sequencing depth to be roughly uniform. Per published reports, the classifier diagnosed cytomegalovirus status with high specificity and sensitivity.

This clonotype was obtained from a woman aged 50 to 60 in good health and CMV-seropositive. Sequenced input: PBMCs. The chain combines TRBV6-1 with TRBJ1-2; 11 bases line up with TRBD1. The CDR3 region is CASSERWDRGNYGYTF. In DNA form, the CDR3 reads TGTGCCAGCAGTGAAAGGTGGGACAGGGGGAACTATGGCTACACCTTC.